The rows below give T cell receptor beta chains drawn from one sample of a study of cytomegalovirus exposure and HLA in healthy donors. The table came from immunoSEQ multiplex PCR; TCRdb's copy has only in-frame clones and leaves some out. There are 200,000 to 250,000 clones in the sample; approximately 90% occur only once, and about 1% lies in the top ten. The sequenced sample consisted of PBMCs. The receptors derive from a woman between 18 and 30 years old in good health and CMV-seronegative. Both conserved end residues are part of each CDR3. The D gene is left open where the match is weak. For some rows the clone size is stated as once, few or many, or as a class when expanded; others skip it.

d_call,clone_size,v_call,j_call,cdr3_aa,cdr3_nt
.,.,TRBV18,TRBJ2-7,CASSPTSSGKEQYF,TGTGCCAGCTCACCGACTTCCTCAGGGAAAGAGCAGTACTTC
.,.,TRBV9,TRBJ1-2,CASSARDTPNYGYTF,TGTGCCAGCAGCGCCCGGGACACTCCTAACTATGGCTACACCTTC
TRBD1,.,TRBV6-1,TRBJ2-5,CARRTSGQETETQYF,TGTGCCAGGAGAACCTCGGGACAGGAAACGGAGACCCAGTACTTC
.,.,TRBV16,TRBJ2-1,CASSQISQGSEQFF,TGTGCCAGCAGCCAAATCTCGCAGGGATCTGAGCAGTTCTTC
TRBD2,.,TRBV5-1,TRBJ2-1,CASSFSAGGHNEQFF,TGCGCCAGCAGCTTTTCAGCGGGGGGCCATAATGAGCAGTTCTTC
TRBD2,.,TRBV7-2,TRBJ2-1,CASTGTRSNSEQFF,TGTGCCAGCACCGGGACTAGAAGTAACTCTGAGCAGTTCTTC
TRBD1,.,TRBV9,TRBJ2-2,CASSVLDRGGTGELFF,TGTGCCAGCAGTGTTTTGGACAGGGGTGGCACCGGGGAGCTGTTTTTT
.,.,TRBV7-7,TRBJ2-7,CASSPEFGYEQYF,TGTGCCAGCAGCCCGGAGTTTGGCTACGAGCAGTACTTC
TRBD2,.,TRBV4-2,TRBJ2-1,CASSSPGTSNEQFF,TGTGCCAGCAGCTCACCCGGGACTAGCAATGAGCAGTTCTTC
.,.,TRBV7-8,TRBJ2-4,CASSANRVGAKNIQYF,TGTGCCAGCAGCGCGAACAGGGTGGGGGCCAAAAACATTCAGTACTTC
.,.,TRBV5-6,TRBJ2-2,CASSFGGQSTGELFF,TGTGCCAGCAGCTTCGGTGGACAGTCCACCGGGGAGCTGTTTTTT
.,.,TRBV15,TRBJ1-6,CATSRGRQYNSPLHF,TGTGCCACCAGCAGAGGCCGACAGTATAATTCACCCCTCCACTTT
.,once,TRBV6-1,TRBJ2-2,CASSVTRRGGTGELFF,TGTGCCAGCAGTGTTACTAGAAGGGGGGGAACCGGGGAGCTGTTTTTT
.,.,TRBV7-9,TRBJ1-5,CASSSSSNQPQHF,TGTGCCAGCAGCTCTAGTAGCAATCAGCCCCAGCATTTT
TRBD2,.,TRBV7-9,TRBJ2-3,CASSFKGNLAGAADTQYF,TGTGCCAGCAGCTTTAAGGGAAACCTAGCGGGAGCGGCAGATACGCAGTATTTT
.,.,TRBV2,TRBJ1-1,CATGVGSLEAFF,TGTGCCACAGGGGTTGGGAGCCTTGAAGCTTTCTTT
.,once,TRBV6-5,TRBJ1-2,CASSYLNRTGYTF,TGTGCCAGCAGTTACTTAAACAGGACTGGCTACACCTTC
.,.,TRBV5-6,TRBJ2-2,CASRSVGLGWRANTGELFF,TGTGCCAGCAGGTCTGTGGGATTGGGTTGGAGGGCGAACACCGGGGAGCTGTTTTTT
.,.,TRBV4-3,TRBJ1-6,CASSQATGGDSPLHF,TGCGCCAGCAGCCAAGCCACCGGGGGAGATTCACCCCTCCACTTT
.,.,TRBV6-1,TRBJ1-2,CASKGTSGWHTF,TGTGCCAGCAAGGGCACGAGCGGGTGGCACACCTTC
.,.,TRBV7-9,TRBJ1-3,CASSFPPGAENTIYF,TGTGCCAGCAGCTTCCCCCCAGGGGCTGAAAACACCATATATTTT
.,.,TRBV7-2,TRBJ2-3,CASSPRNTDTQYF,TGTGCCAGCAGCCCTAGAAACACGGATACGCAGTATTTT
.,.,TRBV6-4,TRBJ2-3,CASRPGVCTDTQYF,TGTGCCAGCAGACCAGGGGTCTGCACAGATACGCAGTATTTT
.,.,TRBV30,TRBJ1-2,CAWSLVASWGHGYTF,TGTGCCTGGAGTCTAGTGGCTTCGTGGGGGCATGGCTACACCTTC
TRBD1,.,TRBV5-1,TRBJ2-2,CASRAGTGRTGELFF,TGCGCCAGCAGGGCCGGGACAGGGCGAACCGGGGAGCTGTTTTTT
TRBD2,.,TRBV18,TRBJ2-3,CASYNSGSLSDTQYF,TGTGCCAGCTACAATAGCGGGAGTTTATCAGATACGCAGTATTTT
TRBD1,.,TRBV5-5,TRBJ1-6,CASSLSVEQGANSPLHF,TGTGCCAGCAGCTTGTCAGTGGAACAGGGGGCGAATTCACCCCTCCACTTT
TRBD2,.,TRBV30,TRBJ2-7,CAWGPGLAGYEQYF,TGTGCCTGGGGGCCGGGACTAGCGGGATACGAGCAGTACTTC
TRBD2,.,TRBV4-1,TRBJ2-3,CASSQLGLAGVTDTQYF,TGCGCCAGCAGCCAACTCGGACTAGCGGGGGTCACAGATACGCAGTATTTT
.,.,TRBV4-1,TRBJ2-7,CASSQEPTVYEQYF,TGCGCCAGCAGCCAGGAACCGACAGTCTACGAGCAGTACTTC
TRBD1,.,TRBV15,TRBJ2-2,CATSRDGTARDLTGELFF,TGTGCCACCAGCAGAGATGGGACAGCACGAGACCTCACCGGGGAGCTGTTTTTT
TRBD2,.,TRBV7-2,TRBJ2-2,CASSLGSGRGGNTGELFF,TGTGCCAGCAGCTTAGGCTCCGGGCGGGGGGGGAACACCGGGGAGCTGTTTTTT
TRBD1,.,TRBV29-1,TRBJ2-7,CSATPGQGSYEQYF,TGCAGCGCCACCCCGGGACAGGGTTCCTACGAGCAGTACTTC
TRBD1,.,TRBV10-3,TRBJ1-5,CAISVQGNNQPQHF,TGTGCCATCAGTGTACAGGGGAACAATCAGCCCCAGCATTTT
.,.,TRBV25-1,TRBJ2-2,CASSGSTGYTGELFF,TGTGCCAGCAGTGGATCCACAGGGTACACCGGGGAGCTGTTTTTT
.,.,TRBV27,TRBJ1-1,CASSPMGGGEGEAFF,TGTGCCAGCAGTCCCATGGGGGGAGGGGAGGGTGAAGCTTTCTTT
TRBD2,once,TRBV6-6,TRBJ2-1,CASSYFSGGNEQFF,TGTGCCAGCAGTTACTTTAGCGGGGGTAATGAGCAGTTCTTC
.,.,TRBV5-1,TRBJ1-3,CASSPLGTPGNTIYF,TGCGCCAGCAGTCCTTTGGGGACACCCGGAAACACCATATATTTT
TRBD2,.,TRBV6-5,TRBJ2-1,CASRDYPLREQFF,TGTGCCAGCCGGGACTACCCCTTGAGGGAGCAGTTCTTC
.,.,TRBV7-9,TRBJ2-1,CASSLGGLGVNEQFF,TGTGCCAGCAGCTTAGGTGGACTGGGTGTGAATGAGCAGTTCTTC
TRBD2,few,TRBV9,TRBJ2-3,CASSAMPDAGADTQYF,TGTGCCAGCAGCGCCATGCCGGATGCGGGAGCGGATACGCAGTATTTT
TRBD1,.,TRBV7-6,TRBJ1-1,CASSLVPGGRAFF,TGTGCCAGCAGCTTAGTTCCAGGGGGAAGGGCTTTCTTT
.,.,TRBV15,TRBJ1-4,CATSRGINSATNEKLFF,TGTGCCACCAGCAGAGGAATAAACTCTGCAACTAATGAAAAACTGTTTTTT
TRBD1,.,TRBV11-2,TRBJ2-7,CASSRRGQGADEQYF,TGTGCCAGCAGCCGCCGAGGACAGGGGGCTGACGAGCAGTACTTC
TRBD1,.,TRBV6-1,TRBJ1-2,CASSGDSNYGYTF,TGTGCCAGCAGTGGGGACAGCAACTATGGCTACACCTTC
TRBD1,.,TRBV29-1,TRBJ2-7,CSGQGNRYF,TGCAGCGGACAGGGTAATAGGTACTTC
TRBD1,.,TRBV15,TRBJ2-7,CATSRDRGHYYEQYF,TGTGCCACCAGCAGAGACAGGGGGCATTACTACGAGCAGTACTTC
TRBD1,.,TRBV6-1,TRBJ1-1,CASSGGDRGTEAFF,TGTGCCAGCAGTGGGGGGGACAGGGGGACTGAAGCTTTCTTT
TRBD2,.,TRBV7-2,TRBJ2-5,CASSLGGAGETQYF,TGTGCCAGCAGCCTCGGGGGGGCCGGAGAGACCCAGTACTTC
TRBD2,.,TRBV10-2,TRBJ2-7,CASTSGTSNYEQYF,TGCGCCAGCACTTCCGGGACTAGTAATTACGAGCAGTACTTC
TRBD1,.,TRBV4-1,TRBJ1-1,CASSRKIGGQGAVTEAFF,TGCGCCAGCAGCCGGAAGATTGGGGGACAGGGAGCCGTCACTGAAGCTTTCTTT
TRBD2,.,TRBV11-2,TRBJ2-3,CASSLAGSGADTQYF,TGTGCCAGCAGCCTAGCGGGAAGTGGCGCAGATACGCAGTATTTT
TRBD2,.,TRBV5-4,TRBJ2-7,CASSLAGGKYEQYF,TGTGCCAGCAGCTTGGCCGGGGGGAAATACGAGCAGTACTTC
.,.,TRBV11-2,TRBJ2-5,CASSLDHEGQYF,TGTGCCAGCAGCTTAGACCACGAGGGCCAGTACTTC
.,.,TRBV9,TRBJ1-2,CASSAIIRSGSGDVYTF,TGTGCCAGCAGCGCCATTATACGGTCCGGGTCCGGGGATGTCTACACCTTC
TRBD1,.,TRBV23-1,TRBJ1-2,CASSQGQGYGYTF,TGCGCCAGCAGTCAAGGACAGGGCTATGGCTACACCTTC
TRBD1,.,TRBV27,TRBJ2-2,CASRTGTGAYTGELFF,TGTGCCAGCCGAACCGGGACAGGGGCCTACACCGGGGAGCTGTTTTTT
TRBD1,.,TRBV4-1,TRBJ1-1,CASSQGPGQGWTEAFF,TGCGCCAGCAGCCAGGGACCGGGACAGGGTTGGACTGAAGCTTTCTTT
TRBD2,once,TRBV7-6,TRBJ2-1,CASSNPGTSGTYNEQFF,TGTGCCAGCAGCAACCCCGGAACTAGCGGTACCTACAATGAGCAGTTCTTC
TRBD2,.,TRBV18,TRBJ2-1,CASSPGPAGGPEQFF,TGTGCCAGCTCACCAGGTCCAGCGGGGGGGCCCGAGCAGTTCTTC